This T cell receptor beta chain was captured by sequencing in a study of cytomegalovirus exposure and HLA in healthy donors. PCR was performed using 60 Vbeta and 13 Jbeta primers. The protocol was immunoSEQ multiplex PCR, while the TCRdb copy is restricted to in-frame clones and leaves out a portion. The sample includes about 200,000 clones, 70% to 80% of them seen just once. The sequenced sample was PBMCs. This TCR came from a male donor in good health and CMV-seronegative.

CDR3 in DNA: TGTGCCAGCAGCTCAGACACCCCTCGCGAGCAGTACTTC. Translation gives CASSSDTPREQYF. The chain couples TRBV7-9 to TRBJ2-7; D is uncertain. Germline V gene lookup returns CDR1 SEHNR and CDR2 FQNEAQ (reference sequence). The germline V and J ends were trimmed by 4 bases and 6 bases, with 13 bases remaining between them. The CDR3 covers 13 residues. The complete variable domain, with remaining parts taken from reference TRBV7-9 and TRBJ2-7, reads DTGVSQNPRHKITKRGQNVTFRCDPISEHNRLYWYRQTLGQGPEFLTYFQNEAQLEKSRLLSDRFSAERPKGSFSTLEIQRTEQGDSAMYLCASSSDTPREQYFGPGTRLTVT.